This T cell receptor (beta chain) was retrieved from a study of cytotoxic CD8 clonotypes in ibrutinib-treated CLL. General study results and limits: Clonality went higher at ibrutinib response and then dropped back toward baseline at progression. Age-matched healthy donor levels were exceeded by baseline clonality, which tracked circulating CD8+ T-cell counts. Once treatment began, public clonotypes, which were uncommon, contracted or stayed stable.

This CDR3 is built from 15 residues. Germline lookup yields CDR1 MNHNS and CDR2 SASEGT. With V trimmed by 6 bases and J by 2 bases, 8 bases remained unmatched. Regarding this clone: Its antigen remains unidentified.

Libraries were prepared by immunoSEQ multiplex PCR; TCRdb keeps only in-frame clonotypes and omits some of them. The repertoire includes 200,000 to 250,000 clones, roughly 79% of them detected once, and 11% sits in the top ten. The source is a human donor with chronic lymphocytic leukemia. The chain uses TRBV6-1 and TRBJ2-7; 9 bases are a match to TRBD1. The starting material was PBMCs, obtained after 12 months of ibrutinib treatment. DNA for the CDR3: TGTGCCAGCAGGGACACCGGACAGGGGACCTACGAGCAGTACTTC. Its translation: CASRDTGQGTYEQYF.